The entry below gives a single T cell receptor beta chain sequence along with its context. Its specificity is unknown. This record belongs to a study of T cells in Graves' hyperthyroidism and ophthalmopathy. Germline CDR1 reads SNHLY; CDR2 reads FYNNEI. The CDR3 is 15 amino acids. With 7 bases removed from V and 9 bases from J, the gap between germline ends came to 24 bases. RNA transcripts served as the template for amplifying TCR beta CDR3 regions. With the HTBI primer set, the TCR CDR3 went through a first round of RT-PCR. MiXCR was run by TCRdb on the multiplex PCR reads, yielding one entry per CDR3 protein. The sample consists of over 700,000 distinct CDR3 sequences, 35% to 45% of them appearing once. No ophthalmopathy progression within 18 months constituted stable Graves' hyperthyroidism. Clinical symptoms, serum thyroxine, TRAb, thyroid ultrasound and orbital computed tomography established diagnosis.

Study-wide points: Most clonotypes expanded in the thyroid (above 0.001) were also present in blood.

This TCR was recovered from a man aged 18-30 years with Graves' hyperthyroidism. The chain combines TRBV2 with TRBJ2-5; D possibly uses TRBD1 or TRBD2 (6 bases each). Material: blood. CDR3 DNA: TGTGCCAGCAACTTACAGGGAGGAAGCAATCAGCCCCAGTACTTC. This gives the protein CASNLQGGSNQPQYF.